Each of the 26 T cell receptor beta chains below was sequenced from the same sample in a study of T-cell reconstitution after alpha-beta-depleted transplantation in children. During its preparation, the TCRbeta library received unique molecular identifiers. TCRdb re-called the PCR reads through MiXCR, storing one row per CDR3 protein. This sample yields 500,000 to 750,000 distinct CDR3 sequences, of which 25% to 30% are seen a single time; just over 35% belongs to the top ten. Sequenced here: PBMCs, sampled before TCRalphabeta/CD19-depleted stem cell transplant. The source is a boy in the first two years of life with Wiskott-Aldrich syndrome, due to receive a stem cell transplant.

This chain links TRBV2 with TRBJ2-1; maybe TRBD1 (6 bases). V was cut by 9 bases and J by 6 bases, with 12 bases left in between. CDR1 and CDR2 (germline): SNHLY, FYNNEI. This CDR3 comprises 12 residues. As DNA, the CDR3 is TGTGCCAGTAACAGGGTTGGCAATGAGCAGTTCTTC. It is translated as CASNRVGNEQFF.

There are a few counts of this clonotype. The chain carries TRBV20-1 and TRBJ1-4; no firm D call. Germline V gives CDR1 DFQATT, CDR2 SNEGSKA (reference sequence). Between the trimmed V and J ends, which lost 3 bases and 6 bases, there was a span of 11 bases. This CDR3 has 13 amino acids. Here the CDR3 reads CSASKGRDEKLFF. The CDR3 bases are TGCAGTGCTAGTAAAGGGCGAGATGAAAAACTGTTTTTT.

The CDR3 sequence is CASSPTGRMETQYF. CDR3 bases: TGTGCCAGCAGCCCCACGGGAAGAATGGAGACCCAGTACTTC. The chain links TRBV9 to TRBJ2-5; possible D gene TRBD2, 5 bases. The germline V gene encodes CDR1 SGDLS and CDR2 YYNGEE. Trimming removed 4 bases from V and 5 bases from J, with 15 bases in between. There are 14 residues in the CDR3.

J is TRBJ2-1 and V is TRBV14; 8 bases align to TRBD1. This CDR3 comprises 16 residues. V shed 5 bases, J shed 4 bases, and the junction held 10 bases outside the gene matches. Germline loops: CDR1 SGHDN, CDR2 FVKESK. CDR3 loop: CASSSWTGSVYNEQFF. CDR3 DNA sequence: TGTGCCAGCAGCTCCTGGACAGGGAGCGTGTACAATGAGCAGTTCTTC.

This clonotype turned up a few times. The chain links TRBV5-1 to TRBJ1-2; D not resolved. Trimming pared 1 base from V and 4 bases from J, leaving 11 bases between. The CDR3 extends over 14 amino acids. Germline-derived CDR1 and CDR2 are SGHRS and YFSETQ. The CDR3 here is CASSLSGTSYGYTF. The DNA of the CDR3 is TGCGCCAGCAGCTTGAGTGGAACGAGCTATGGCTACACCTTC.

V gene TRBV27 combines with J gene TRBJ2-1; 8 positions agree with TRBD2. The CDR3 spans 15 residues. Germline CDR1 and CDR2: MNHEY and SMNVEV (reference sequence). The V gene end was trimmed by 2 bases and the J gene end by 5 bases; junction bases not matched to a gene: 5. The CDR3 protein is CASSLAGGFNNEQFF. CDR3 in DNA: TGTGCCAGCAGTTTAGCGGGAGGATTTAACAATGAGCAGTTCTTC.

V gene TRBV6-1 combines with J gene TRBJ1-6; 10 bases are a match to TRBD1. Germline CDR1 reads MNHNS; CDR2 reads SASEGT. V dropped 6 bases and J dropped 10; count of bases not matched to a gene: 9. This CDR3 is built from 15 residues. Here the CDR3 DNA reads TGTGCCAGCAGACACGACAGGGGGCTGGGGTCACCCCTCCACTTT. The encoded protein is CASRHDRGLGSPLHF.

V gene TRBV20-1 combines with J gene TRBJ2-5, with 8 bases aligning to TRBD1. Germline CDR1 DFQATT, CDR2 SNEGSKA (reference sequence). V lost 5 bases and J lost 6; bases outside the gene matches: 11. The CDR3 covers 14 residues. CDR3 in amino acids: CSAYPGQGGKTQYF. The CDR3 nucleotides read TGCAGTGCTTACCCCGGACAGGGAGGAAAGACCCAGTACTTC.

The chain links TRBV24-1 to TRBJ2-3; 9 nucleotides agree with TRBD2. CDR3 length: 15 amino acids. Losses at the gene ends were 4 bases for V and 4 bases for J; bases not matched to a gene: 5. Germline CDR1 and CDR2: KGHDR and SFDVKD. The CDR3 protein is CATSEREGPADTQYF. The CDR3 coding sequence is TGTGCCACCAGTGAGCGGGAGGGCCCGGCAGATACGCAGTATTTT.

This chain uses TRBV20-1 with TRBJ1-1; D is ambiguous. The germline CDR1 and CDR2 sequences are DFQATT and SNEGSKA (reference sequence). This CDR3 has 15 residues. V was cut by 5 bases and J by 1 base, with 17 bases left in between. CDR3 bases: TGCAGTGCTTTAGAGGGAGGGAGGGCGAACACTGAAGCTTTCTTT. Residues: CSALEGGRANTEAFF.

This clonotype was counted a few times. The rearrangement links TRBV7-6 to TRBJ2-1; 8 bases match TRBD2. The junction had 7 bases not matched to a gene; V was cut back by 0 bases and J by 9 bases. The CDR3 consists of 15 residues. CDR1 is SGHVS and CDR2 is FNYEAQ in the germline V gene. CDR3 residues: CASSLAAGAVGEQFF. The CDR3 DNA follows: TGTGCCAGCAGCTTAGCAGCGGGAGCTGTCGGTGAGCAGTTCTTC.

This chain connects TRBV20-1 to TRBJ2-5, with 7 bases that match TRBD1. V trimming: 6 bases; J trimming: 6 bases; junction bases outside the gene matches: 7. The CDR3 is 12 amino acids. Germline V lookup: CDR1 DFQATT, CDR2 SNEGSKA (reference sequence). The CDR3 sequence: CSARTQGKTQYF. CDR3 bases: TGCAGTGCCCGAACACAGGGGAAGACCCAGTACTTC.

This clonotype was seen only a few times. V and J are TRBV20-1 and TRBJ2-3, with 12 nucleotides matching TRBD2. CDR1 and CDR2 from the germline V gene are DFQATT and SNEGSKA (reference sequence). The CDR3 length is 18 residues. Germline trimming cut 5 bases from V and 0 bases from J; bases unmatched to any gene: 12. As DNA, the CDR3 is TGCAGTGCTGCAGGAATCCAGACTAGCGGGGGTAGCACAGATACGCAGTATTTT. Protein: CSAAGIQTSGGSTDTQYF.

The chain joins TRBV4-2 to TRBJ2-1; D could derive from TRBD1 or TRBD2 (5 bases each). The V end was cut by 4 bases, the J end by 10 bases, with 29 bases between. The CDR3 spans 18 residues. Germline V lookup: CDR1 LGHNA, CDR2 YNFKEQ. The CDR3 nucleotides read TGTGCCAGCAGCCCGAACTGGCGAGGGGCGAGGGCCCCCAGGGAGCAGTTCTTC. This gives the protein CASSPNWRGARAPREQFF.

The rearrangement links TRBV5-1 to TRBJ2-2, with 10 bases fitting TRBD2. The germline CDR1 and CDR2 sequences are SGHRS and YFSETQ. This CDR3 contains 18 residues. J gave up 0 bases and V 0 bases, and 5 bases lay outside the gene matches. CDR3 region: CASSLGLAGAPNTGELFF. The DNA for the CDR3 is TGCGCCAGCAGCTTGGGTCTAGCGGGAGCCCCGAACACCGGGGAGCTGTTTTTT.

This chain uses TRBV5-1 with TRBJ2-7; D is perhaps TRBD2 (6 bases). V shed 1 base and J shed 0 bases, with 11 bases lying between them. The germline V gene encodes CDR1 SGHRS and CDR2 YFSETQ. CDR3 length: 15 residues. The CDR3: CASSLRVGSSYEQYF. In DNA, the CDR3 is TGCGCCAGCAGCTTGAGGGTCGGGAGCTCCTACGAGCAGTACTTC. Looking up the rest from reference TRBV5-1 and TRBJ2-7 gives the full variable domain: KAGVTQTPRYLIKTRGQQVTLSCSPISGHRSVSWYQQTPGQGLQFLFEYFSETQRNKGNFPGRFSGRQFSNSRSEMNVSTLELGDSALYLCASSLRVGSSYEQYFGPGTRLTVT.

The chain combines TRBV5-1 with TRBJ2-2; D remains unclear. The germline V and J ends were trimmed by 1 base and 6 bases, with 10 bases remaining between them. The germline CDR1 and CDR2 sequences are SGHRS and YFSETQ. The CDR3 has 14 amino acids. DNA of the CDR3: TGCGCCAGCAGCTTGTTGGCGGCGGCCGGGGAGCTGTTTTTT. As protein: CASSLLAAAGELFF.

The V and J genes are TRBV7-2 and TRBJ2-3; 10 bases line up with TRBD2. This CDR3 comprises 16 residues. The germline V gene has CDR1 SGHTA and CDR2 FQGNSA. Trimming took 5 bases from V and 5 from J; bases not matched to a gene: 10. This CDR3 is CASSPWSGRGIDTQYF. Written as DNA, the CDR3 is TGTGCCAGCAGCCCGTGGAGCGGGAGGGGTATAGATACGCAGTATTTT. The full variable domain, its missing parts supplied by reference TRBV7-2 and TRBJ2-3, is GAGVSQSPSNKVTEKGKDVELRCDPISGHTALYWYRQSLGQGLEFLIYFQGNSAPDKSGLPSDRFSAERTGGSVSTLTIQRTQQEDSAVYLCASSPWSGRGIDTQYFGPGTRLTVL.

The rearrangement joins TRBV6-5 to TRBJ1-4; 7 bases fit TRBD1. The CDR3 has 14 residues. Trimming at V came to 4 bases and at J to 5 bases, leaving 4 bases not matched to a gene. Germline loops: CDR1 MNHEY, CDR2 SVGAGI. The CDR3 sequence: CASSLTGRNEKLFF. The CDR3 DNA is TGTGCCAGCAGTTTGACAGGGAGAAATGAAAAACTGTTTTTT.

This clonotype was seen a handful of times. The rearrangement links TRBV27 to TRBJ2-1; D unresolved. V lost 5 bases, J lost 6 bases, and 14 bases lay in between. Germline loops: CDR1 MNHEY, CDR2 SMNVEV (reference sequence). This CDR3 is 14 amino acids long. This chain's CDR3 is CASSRGMTGNEQFF. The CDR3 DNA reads TGTGCCAGCAGTAGAGGAATGACTGGCAATGAGCAGTTCTTC.

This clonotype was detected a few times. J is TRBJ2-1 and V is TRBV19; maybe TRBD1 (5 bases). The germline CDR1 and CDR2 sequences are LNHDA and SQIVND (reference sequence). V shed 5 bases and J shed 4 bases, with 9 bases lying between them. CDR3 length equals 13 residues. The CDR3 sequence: CASSVRQYNEQFF. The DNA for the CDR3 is TGTGCCAGTAGTGTCAGACAGTACAATGAGCAGTTCTTC.

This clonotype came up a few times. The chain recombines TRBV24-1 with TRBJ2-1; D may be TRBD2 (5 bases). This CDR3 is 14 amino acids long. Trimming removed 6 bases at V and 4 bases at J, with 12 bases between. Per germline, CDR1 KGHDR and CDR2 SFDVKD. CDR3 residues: CATSTSGSYNEQFF. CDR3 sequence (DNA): TGTGCCACCAGTACATCGGGATCTTACAATGAGCAGTTCTTC.

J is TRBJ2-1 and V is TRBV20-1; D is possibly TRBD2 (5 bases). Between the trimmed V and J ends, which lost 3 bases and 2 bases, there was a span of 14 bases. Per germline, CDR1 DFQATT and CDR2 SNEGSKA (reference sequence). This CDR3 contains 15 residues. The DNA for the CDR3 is TGCAGTGCTAGGCTGGCGAGTAGCGCCTACAATGAGCAGTTCTTC. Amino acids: CSARLASSAYNEQFF.

DNA for the CDR3: TGCGCCAGCAGCTTGGCGCAAGCGTCAGATACGCAGTATTTT. Its translation is CASSLAQASDTQYF. This sequence joins TRBV5-1 and TRBJ2-3, with D unresolved. Looked up from germline, CDR1 is SGHRS and CDR2 is YFSETQ. The CDR3 spans 14 residues. The V gene lost 0 bases and the J gene lost 4 bases, with 9 bases spanning the gap.

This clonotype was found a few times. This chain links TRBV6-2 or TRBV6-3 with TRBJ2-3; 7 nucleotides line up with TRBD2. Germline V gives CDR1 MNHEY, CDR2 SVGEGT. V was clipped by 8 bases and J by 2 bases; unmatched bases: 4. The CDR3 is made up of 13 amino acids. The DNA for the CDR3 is TGTGCCAGCGGGAGGGTGTTCACAGATACGCAGTATTTT. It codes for CASGRVFTDTQYF.

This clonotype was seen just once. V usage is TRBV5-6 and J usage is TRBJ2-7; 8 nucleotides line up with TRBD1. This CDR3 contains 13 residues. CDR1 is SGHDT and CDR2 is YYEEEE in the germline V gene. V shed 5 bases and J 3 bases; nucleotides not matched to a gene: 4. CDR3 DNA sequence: TGTGCCAGCAGGCGACAGGGGTACTACGAGCAGTACTTC. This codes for CASRRQGYYEQYF. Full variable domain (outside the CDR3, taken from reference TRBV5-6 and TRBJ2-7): DAGVTQSPTHLIKTRGQQVTLRCSPKSGHDTVSWYQQALGQGPQFIFQYYEEEERQRGNFPDRFSGHQFPNYSSELNVNALLLGDSALYLCASRRQGYYEQYFGPGTRLTVT.